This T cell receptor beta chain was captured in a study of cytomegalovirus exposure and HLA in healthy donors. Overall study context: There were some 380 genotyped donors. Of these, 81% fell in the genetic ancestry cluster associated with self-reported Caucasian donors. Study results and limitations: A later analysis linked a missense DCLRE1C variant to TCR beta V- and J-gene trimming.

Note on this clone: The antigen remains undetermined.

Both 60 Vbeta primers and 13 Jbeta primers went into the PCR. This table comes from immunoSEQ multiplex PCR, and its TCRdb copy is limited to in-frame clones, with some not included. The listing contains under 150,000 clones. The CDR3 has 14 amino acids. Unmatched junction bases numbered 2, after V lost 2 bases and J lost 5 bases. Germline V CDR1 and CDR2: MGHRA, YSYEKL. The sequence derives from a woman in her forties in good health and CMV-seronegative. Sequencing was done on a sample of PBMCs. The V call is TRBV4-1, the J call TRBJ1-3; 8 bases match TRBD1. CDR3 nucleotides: TGCGCCAGCAGCCAATGGACAGGGAGAAACACCATATATTTT. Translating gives CASSQWTGRNTIYF.